Shown below are 28 T cell receptor beta chains from a single sample sequenced in a study of CD8+CD57+ T cells in acquired aplastic anemia. Genomic DNA served as template for TCR beta VDJ and CDR3 profiling. MiXCR, applied by TCRdb to the reads, yields one record per CDR3 protein. The profile shows around 230,000 distinct CDR3 sequences, over 55% of them singletons. The sequenced material came from sorted CD4+, CD8+, or CD8+CD57+ T cells (not recorded which) from PBMCs. Receptor source: a human donor in good health.

This chain joins TRBV5-1 and TRBJ1-1; no firm D call. Germline V gene data show CDR1 as SGHRS and CDR2 as YFSETQ. CDR3 length: 16 residues. Trimming cost V 4 bases and J 0 bases, with 16 bases left between them. CDR3: CASSPDGLNMNTEAFF. The CDR3 DNA reads TGCGCCAGCAGCCCGGATGGTCTGAATATGAACACTGAAGCTTTCTTT.

V gene TRBV5-1 combines with J gene TRBJ2-1; D perhaps matches TRBD1 (8 bases). CDR1 and CDR2 from the germline V gene are SGHRS and YFSETQ. The CDR3 has 16 amino acids. Trimming removed 4 bases at V and 8 bases at J, with 22 bases between. DNA of the CDR3: TGCGCCAGCAGCCAAGTTCGCCGGACAGGGAGGGATGAGCAGTTCTTC. This codes for CASSQVRRTGRDEQFF.

CDR3 DNA: TGTGCCAGCAGTGAAAGGGACGAGCAGTACTTC. As protein: CASSERDEQYF. The J gene is TRBJ2-7, the V gene TRBV2; D unresolved. V lost 2 bases and J 5 bases, leaving 4 bases between the germline ends. Germline V gene lookup returns CDR1 SNHLY and CDR2 FYNNEI. The CDR3 sequence is 11 residues long.

The chain couples TRBV28 to TRBJ2-1; TRBD2 aligns across 10 bases. The J segment lost 6 bases and the V segment lost 3 bases, leaving 8 bases of the junction unmatched. Germline values: CDR1 MDHEN, CDR2 SYDVKM. CDR3 length: 16 residues. The CDR3 nucleotides read TGTGCCAGCAGTTTCGACTCCGGGACTAGCGTCAATGAGCAGTTCTTC. The encoded protein is CASSFDSGTSVNEQFF.

This clonotype showed up just once. An end of the junction differs from the germline gene, which may be a read error. The chain has TRBV5-1 and TRBJ2-7, with TRBD2 identical over 9 bases. CDR1 is SGHRS, CDR2 YFSETQ, per germline. The CDR3 spans 15 residues. The CDR3: CASSTPGLAKYEQYF. The DNA for the CDR3 is TGCGCAAGCAGCACCCCGGGACTAGCCAAATACGAGCAGTACTTC.

The chain couples TRBV7-3 to TRBJ2-1; no definite D call. Germline V gene sequence: CDR1 SGHTA, CDR2 FQGTGA. V shed 2 bases and J shed 6 bases, with 17 bases lying between them. CDR3 length: 16 residues. CDR3 loop: CASSLLGGSSGNEQFF. CDR3 DNA sequence: TGTGCCAGCAGCTTACTGGGCGGAAGCTCGGGCAATGAGCAGTTCTTC.

The CDR3: CAISNYPVNTEAFF. In nucleotides, the CDR3 is TGTGCCATCAGTAATTATCCTGTGAACACTGAAGCTTTCTTT. This rearrangement joins TRBV10-3 to TRBJ1-1; D is uncertain. The germline gives CDR1 ENHRY, CDR2 SYGVKD. V was pared by 5 bases and J by 0 bases, with 10 bases between. The CDR3 totals 14 residues.

The chain is built from TRBV20-1 and TRBJ2-5; TRBD2 aligns across 7 bases. The CDR3 contains 14 residues. Germline loops: CDR1 DFQATT, CDR2 SNEGSKA (reference sequence). V trimming: 3 bases; J trimming: 5 bases; junction bases outside the gene matches: 9. CDR3 DNA sequence: TGCAGTGCTAGTCAGCGGGGCCGGCAGGAGACCCAGTACTTC. This sequence encodes CSASQRGRQETQYF.

This clonotype was observed many times. The genes are TRBV4-2 and TRBJ2-3; D is unclear. Trimming took 3 bases from V and 2 from J, leaving 9 bases between them. This CDR3 comprises 14 residues. Germline V CDR1 and CDR2: LGHNA, YNFKEQ. CDR3 amino acids: CASSQPGPTDTQYF. CDR3 bases: TGTGCCAGCAGCCAGCCCGGCCCCACAGATACGCAGTATTTT.

This clonotype occurred a few times. The gene calls are TRBV12-3 or TRBV12-4 and TRBJ2-3; the D call may be TRBD1 or TRBD2 (5 bases each). CDR3 length: 12 amino acids. Trimming pared 5 bases from V and 6 bases from J, leaving 9 bases between. The chain's CDR3 is CASSGGGDTQYF. The CDR3 nucleotides are TGTGCCAGCAGTGGGGGTGGGGATACGCAGTATTTT.

The gene calls are TRBV10-3 and TRBJ2-3; D may be TRBD2 (7 bases). CDR1 is ENHRY and CDR2 is SYGVKD in the germline V gene. V was shortened by 0 bases and J by 2 bases, with 12 bases between the two germline ends. The CDR3 is 16 amino acids. Here the CDR3 reads CAISESAGAPTDTQYF. The CDR3 DNA follows: TGTGCCATCAGTGAGTCTGCGGGGGCCCCCACAGATACGCAGTATTTT.

The gene calls are TRBV9 and TRBJ2-4, with 8 bases aligning to TRBD2. CDR1 is SGDLS and CDR2 is YYNGEE in the germline V gene. This CDR3 has 16 residues. The junction had 3 bases not matched to a gene; V was cut back by 0 bases and J by 1 base. CDR3 sequence: CASSVEGGRAKNIQYF. Here the CDR3 DNA reads TGTGCCAGCAGCGTAGAGGGCGGGAGGGCCAAAAACATTCAGTACTTC.

This clonotype was detected only a few times. The genes are TRBV5-6 and TRBJ2-7, with TRBD1 matching over 10 bases. V was clipped by 1 base and J by 5 bases; unmatched bases: 3. In germline, CDR1 is SGHDT, CDR2 YYEEEE. The CDR3 consists of 14 residues. This chain's CDR3 is CASSLWGQGNEQYF. DNA for the CDR3: TGTGCCAGCAGCTTGTGGGGACAGGGGAACGAGCAGTACTTC.

The rearrangement joins TRBV20-1 to TRBJ2-7; TRBD1 might be the D (6 bases). Per the germline V gene, CDR1 is DFQATT and CDR2 is SNEGSKA (reference sequence). The CDR3 spans 15 residues. With 0 bases removed from V and 3 bases from J, the gap between germline ends came to 15 bases. The CDR3: CSAREFRDNSYEQYF. The DNA for the CDR3 is TGCAGTGCTAGAGAGTTTCGGGACAATAGCTACGAGCAGTACTTC.

This clonotype was counted at least ten times. The rearrangement links TRBV5-1 to TRBJ2-2, with 9 bases fitting TRBD2. Germline-derived CDR1 and CDR2 are SGHRS and YFSETQ. CDR3 length: 15 residues. The J segment lost 6 bases and the V segment lost 3 bases, leaving 6 bases of the junction unmatched. The CDR3 DNA reads TGCGCCAGCAGCTGGGAGCGGGAGGTCGCCGGGGAGCTGTTTTTT. Amino acids: CASSWEREVAGELFF.

This clonotype has a handful of counts. CDR3 protein: CASSLGDREGYGYTF. CDR3 nucleotide sequence: TGTGCCAGCAGCCTGGGGGACAGGGAGGGCTATGGCTACACCTTC. The V gene is TRBV7-9, the J gene TRBJ1-2; 9 nucleotides match TRBD1. CDR1 and CDR2 (germline): SEHNR, FQNEAQ (reference sequence). J gave up 4 bases and V 5 bases, and 8 bases lay outside the gene matches. There are 15 residues in the CDR3.

The J gene is TRBJ2-7, the V gene TRBV7-9; D perhaps matches TRBD2 (6 bases). V was pared by 2 bases and J by 6 bases, with 14 bases between. Germline V gene sequence: CDR1 SEHNR, CDR2 FQNEAQ (reference sequence). This CDR3 comprises 14 residues. In nucleotides, the CDR3 is TGTGCCAGCAGCTTATCGCGGGGTCTGGGCGAGCAGTACTTC. Residues: CASSLSRGLGEQYF.

This clonotype showed up many times. The chain links TRBV4-2 to TRBJ2-7, with no clear D. V gave up 5 bases and J gave up 3 bases, with 17 bases separating them. Germline CDR1 is LGHNA and CDR2 is YNFKEQ. The CDR3 totals 15 residues. The chain's CDR3 is CASSVRLAESYEQYF. The CDR3 nucleotides are TGTGCCAGCAGCGTACGGCTCGCCGAGAGCTACGAGCAGTACTTC.

CDR3 residues: CASSLTVGGQTYGYTF. CDR3 DNA sequence: TGTGCCAGCAGCCTTACAGTCGGGGGACAAACCTATGGCTACACCTTC. The chain couples TRBV12-3 or TRBV12-4 to TRBJ1-2; D perhaps matches TRBD1 (6 bases). Trimming stripped 6 bases from V and 4 bases from J, with 21 bases between. The CDR3 consists of 16 residues.

The chain carries TRBV7-9 and TRBJ2-7; D ambiguous. The CDR3 is 14 residues long. Trimming took off 4 bases at V and 4 bases at J, with 14 bases between the two ends. Germline V gene lookup returns CDR1 SEHNR and CDR2 FQNEAQ (reference sequence). The CDR3 here is CASSSTTGEYEQYF. The CDR3 nucleotides read TGTGCCAGCAGCTCGACGACTGGAGAATACGAGCAGTACTTC.

This clonotype has more than one count but fewer than ten. This chain links TRBV7-2 with TRBJ2-3; 9 bases line up with TRBD1. The CDR3 runs to 15 residues. Trimming cost V 4 bases and J 8 bases; bases outside gene matches: 10. CDR1 is SGHTA, CDR2 FQGNSA, per germline. CDR3 sequence (DNA): TGTGCCAGCAGCTACGGACAGGGGCGCGGAGGTACGCAGTATTTT. Translating it yields CASSYGQGRGGTQYF.

This clonotype turned up a few times. The V gene is TRBV20-1, the J gene TRBJ1-1; no clear D. CDR3 length equals 13 residues. The germline V gene has CDR1 DFQATT and CDR2 SNEGSKA (reference sequence). The ends were cut back, 0 bases at V and 5 bases at J, with 10 bases in the middle. DNA of the CDR3: TGCAGTGCTAGAGACCCGAGGGCGACTGAAGCTTTCTTT. Residues: CSARDPRATEAFF.

This clonotype showed up many times. This chain connects TRBV7-6 to TRBJ2-2, with 10 positions matching TRBD2. The CDR3 length is 20 residues. Trimming at V came to 1 base and at J to 0 bases, leaving 11 bases not matched to a gene. Germline-derived CDR1 and CDR2 are SGHVS and FNYEAQ. CDR3 region: CASSLVVAGGPYSNTGELFF. In DNA form, the CDR3 reads TGTGCCAGCAGCTTAGTGGTAGCGGGGGGACCTTACTCGAACACCGGGGAGCTGTTTTTT.

The rearrangement links TRBV15 to TRBJ2-7; D ambiguous. This CDR3 is 14 amino acids long. Germline V gives CDR1 LNHNV, CDR2 YYDKDF (reference sequence). Trimming stripped 1 base from V and 5 bases from J, with 12 bases between. CDR3 in DNA: TGTGCCACCAGCAGAGTCCGGCTTTTCGACGAGCAGTACTTC. Translation gives CATSRVRLFDEQYF.

The chain recombines TRBV10-3 with TRBJ2-7; D remains unclear. Trimming cost V 6 bases and J 5 bases, with 8 bases left between them. The CDR3 sequence is 11 residues long. From germline, CDR1 is ENHRY and CDR2 SYGVKD. The CDR3 loop is CAIRTSNEQYF. The CDR3 region has the DNA TGTGCCATCAGGACCTCGAACGAGCAGTACTTC.

J is TRBJ2-3 and V is TRBV28; D gene uncertain. The CDR3 consists of 15 residues. V was shortened by 5 bases and J by 6 bases, with 18 bases between the two germline ends. Per the germline V gene, CDR1 is MDHEN and CDR2 is SYDVKM. Written as DNA, the CDR3 is TGTGCCAGCAGTCCATTCGTGCGGAGTGATGATACGCAGTATTTT. Its translation: CASSPFVRSDDTQYF.

This clonotype appeared many times. This chain uses TRBV12-3 or TRBV12-4 with TRBJ1-2, with TRBD1 as a possible D gene (6 bases). The CDR3 has 13 residues. V shed 5 bases and J shed 8 bases, with 15 bases lying between them. As DNA, the CDR3 is TGTGCCAGCAGTCCCGGGACACCGAGAGGCTACACCTTC. It encodes CASSPGTPRGYTF.

This clonotype came up many times. J is TRBJ2-7 and V is TRBV2; 8 bases fit TRBD2. This CDR3 has 16 residues. The germline CDR1 and CDR2 sequences are SNHLY and FYNNEI. V was pared by 2 bases and J by 0 bases, with 6 bases of the junction left unmatched. In DNA, the CDR3 is TGTGCCAGCAGTGAAATTAGCGGGGAAAGCTCCTACGAGCAGTACTTC. This codes for CASSEISGESSYEQYF.